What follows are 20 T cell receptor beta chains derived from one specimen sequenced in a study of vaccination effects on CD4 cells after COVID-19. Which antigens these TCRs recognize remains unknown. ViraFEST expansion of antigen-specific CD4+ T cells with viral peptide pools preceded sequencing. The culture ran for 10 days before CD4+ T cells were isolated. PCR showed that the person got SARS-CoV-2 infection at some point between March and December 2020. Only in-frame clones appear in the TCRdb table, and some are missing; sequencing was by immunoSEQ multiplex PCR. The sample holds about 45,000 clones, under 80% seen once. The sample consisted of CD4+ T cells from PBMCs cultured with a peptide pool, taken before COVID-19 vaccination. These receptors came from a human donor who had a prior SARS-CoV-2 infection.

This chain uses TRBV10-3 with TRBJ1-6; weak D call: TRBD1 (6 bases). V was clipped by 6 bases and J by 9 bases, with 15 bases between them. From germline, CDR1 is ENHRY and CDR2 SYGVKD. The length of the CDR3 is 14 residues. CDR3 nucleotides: TGTGCCATCAGATTACAGGGAGCCGGTTCACCCCTCCACTTT. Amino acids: CAIRLQGAGSPLHF.

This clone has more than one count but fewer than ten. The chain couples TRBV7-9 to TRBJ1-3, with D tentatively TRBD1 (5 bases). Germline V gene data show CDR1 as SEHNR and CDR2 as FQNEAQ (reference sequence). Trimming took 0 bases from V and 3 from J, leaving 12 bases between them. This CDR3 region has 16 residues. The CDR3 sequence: CASSLAGGLSGNTIYF. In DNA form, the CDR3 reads TGTGCCAGCAGCTTAGCGGGGGGTCTAAGTGGAAACACCATATATTTT.

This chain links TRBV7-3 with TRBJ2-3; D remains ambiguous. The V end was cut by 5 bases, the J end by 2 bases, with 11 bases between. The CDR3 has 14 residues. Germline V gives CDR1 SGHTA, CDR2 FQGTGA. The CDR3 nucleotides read TGTGCCAGCAGCCTCTCAGGATCCACAGATACGCAGTATTTT. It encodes CASSLSGSTDTQYF.

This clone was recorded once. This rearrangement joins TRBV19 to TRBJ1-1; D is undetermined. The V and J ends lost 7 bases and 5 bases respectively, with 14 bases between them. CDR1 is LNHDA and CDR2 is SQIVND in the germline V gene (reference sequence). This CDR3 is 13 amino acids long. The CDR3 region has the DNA TGTGCCAGTACCGGGTCCGGGGAGACTGAAGCTTTCTTT. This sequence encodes CASTGSGETEAFF. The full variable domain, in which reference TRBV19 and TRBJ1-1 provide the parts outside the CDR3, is DGGITQSPKYLFRKEGQNVTLSCEQNLNHDAMYWYRQDPGQGLRLIYYSQIVNDFQKGDIAEGYSVSREKKESFPLTVTSAQKNPTAFYLCASTGSGETEAFFGQGTRLTVV.

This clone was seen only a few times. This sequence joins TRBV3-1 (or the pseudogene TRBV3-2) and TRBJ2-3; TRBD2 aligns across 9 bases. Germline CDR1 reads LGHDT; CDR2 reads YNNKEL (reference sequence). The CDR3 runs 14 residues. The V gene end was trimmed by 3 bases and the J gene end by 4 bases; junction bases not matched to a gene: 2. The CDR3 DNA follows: TGTGCCAGCAGCCAGCGGGAGGGCGCAGATACGCAGTATTTT. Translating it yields CASSQREGADTQYF.

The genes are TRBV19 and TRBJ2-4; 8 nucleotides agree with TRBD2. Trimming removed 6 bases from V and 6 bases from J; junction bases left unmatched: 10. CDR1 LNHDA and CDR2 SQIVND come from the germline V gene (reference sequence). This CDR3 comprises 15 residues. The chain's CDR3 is CASRMTTSGLNIQYF. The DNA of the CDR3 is TGTGCCAGTAGGATGACTACTAGCGGCCTAAACATTCAGTACTTC.

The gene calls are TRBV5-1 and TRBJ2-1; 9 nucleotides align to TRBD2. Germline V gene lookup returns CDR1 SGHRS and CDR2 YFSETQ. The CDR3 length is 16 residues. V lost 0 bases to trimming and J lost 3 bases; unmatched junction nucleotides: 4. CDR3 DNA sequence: TGCGCCAGCAGCTTGGTACTGCGGGGGGGCTACAATGAGCAGTTCTTC. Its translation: CASSLVLRGGYNEQFF.

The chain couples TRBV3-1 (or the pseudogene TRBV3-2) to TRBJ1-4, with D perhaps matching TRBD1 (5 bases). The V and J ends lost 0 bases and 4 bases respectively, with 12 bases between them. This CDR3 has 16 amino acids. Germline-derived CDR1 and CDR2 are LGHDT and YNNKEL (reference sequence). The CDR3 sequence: CASSQDSGGLNEKLFF. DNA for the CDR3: TGTGCCAGCAGCCAAGATTCCGGGGGACTTAATGAAAAACTGTTTTTT.

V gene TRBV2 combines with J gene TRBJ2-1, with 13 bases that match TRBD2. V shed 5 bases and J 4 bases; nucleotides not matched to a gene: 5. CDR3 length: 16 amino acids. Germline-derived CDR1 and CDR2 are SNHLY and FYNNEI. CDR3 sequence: CASSRRLAGGYNEQFF. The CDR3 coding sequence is TGTGCCAGCAGTAGAAGACTAGCGGGGGGTTACAATGAGCAGTTCTTC.

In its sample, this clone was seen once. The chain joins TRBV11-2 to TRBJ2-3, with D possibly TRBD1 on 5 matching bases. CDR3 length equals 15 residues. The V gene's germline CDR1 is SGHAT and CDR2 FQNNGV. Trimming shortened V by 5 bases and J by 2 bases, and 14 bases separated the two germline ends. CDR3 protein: CASSLQGPHTDTQYF. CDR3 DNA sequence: TGTGCCAGCAGCCTCCAGGGTCCTCACACAGATACGCAGTATTTT.

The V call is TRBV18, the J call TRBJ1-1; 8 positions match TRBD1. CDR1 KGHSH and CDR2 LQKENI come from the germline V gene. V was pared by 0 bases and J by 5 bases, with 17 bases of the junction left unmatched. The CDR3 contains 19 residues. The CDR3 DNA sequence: TGTGCCAGCTCACCACCGACAGGGGATCCTCTTAAATCGGGTACTGAAGCTTTCTTT. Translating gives CASSPPTGDPLKSGTEAFF. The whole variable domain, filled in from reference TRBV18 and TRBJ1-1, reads NAGVMQNPRHLVRRRGQEARLRCSPMKGHSHVYWYRQLPEEGLKFMVYLQKENIIDESGMPKERFSAEFPKEGPSILRIQQVVRGDSAAYFCASSPPTGDPLKSGTEAFFGQGTRLTVV.

CDR3 coding DNA: TGTGCCAGCAGCCGACTTGGACTAGCGGGAGGTGTCACCGGGGAGCTGTTTTTT. It translates to CASSRLGLAGGVTGELFF. This rearrangement joins TRBV5-4 to TRBJ2-2; TRBD2 matches at 14 bases. The ends lost 4 bases at V and 4 bases at J; junction bases unmatched: 9. CDR3 length: 18 amino acids. CDR1 SGHNT and CDR2 YYREEE come from the germline V gene (reference sequence).

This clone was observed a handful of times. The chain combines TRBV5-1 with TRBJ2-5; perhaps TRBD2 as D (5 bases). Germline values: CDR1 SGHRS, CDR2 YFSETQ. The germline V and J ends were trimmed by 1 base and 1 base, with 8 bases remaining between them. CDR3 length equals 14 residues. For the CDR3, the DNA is TGCGCCAGCAGCTTGTTCGCGGGCCAAGAGACCCAGTACTTC. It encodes CASSLFAGQETQYF.

CDR3 sequence: CASRSLMGETQYF. The CDR3, as DNA: TGTGCCAGCAGGTCTCTCATGGGGGAGACCCAGTACTTC. J is TRBJ2-5 and V is TRBV5-6; unclear D gene. Deletions cut 5 bases from V and 5 bases from J, with 13 bases between. This CDR3 is 13 amino acids long. CDR1 is SGHDT, CDR2 YYEEEE, per germline.

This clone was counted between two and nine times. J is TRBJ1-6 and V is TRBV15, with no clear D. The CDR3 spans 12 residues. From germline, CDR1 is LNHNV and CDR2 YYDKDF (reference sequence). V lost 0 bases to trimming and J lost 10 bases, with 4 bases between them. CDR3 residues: CATSRDRSPLHF. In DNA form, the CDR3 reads TGTGCCACCAGCAGAGATCGCTCACCCCTCCACTTT.

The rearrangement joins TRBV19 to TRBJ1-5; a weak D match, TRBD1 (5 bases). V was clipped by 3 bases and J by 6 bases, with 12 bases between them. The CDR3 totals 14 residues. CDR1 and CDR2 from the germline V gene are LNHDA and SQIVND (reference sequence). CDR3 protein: CASSMEGRGQPQHF. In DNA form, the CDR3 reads TGTGCCAGTAGTATGGAGGGGAGGGGTCAGCCCCAGCATTTT. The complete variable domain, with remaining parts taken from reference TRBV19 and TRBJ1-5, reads DGGITQSPKYLFRKEGQNVTLSCEQNLNHDAMYWYRQDPGQGLRLIYYSQIVNDFQKGDIAEGYSVSREKKESFPLTVTSAQKNPTAFYLCASSMEGRGQPQHFGDGTRLSIL.

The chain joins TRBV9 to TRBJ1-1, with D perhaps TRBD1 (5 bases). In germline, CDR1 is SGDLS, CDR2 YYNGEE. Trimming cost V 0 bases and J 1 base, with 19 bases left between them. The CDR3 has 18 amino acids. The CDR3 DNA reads TGTGCCAGCAGCGTAGAATGGCCAGGGCGTATATCGAACACTGAAGCTTTCTTT. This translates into CASSVEWPGRISNTEAFF. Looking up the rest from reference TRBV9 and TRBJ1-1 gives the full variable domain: DSGVTQTPKHLITATGQRVTLRCSPRSGDLSVYWYQQSLDQGLQFLIQYYNGEERAKGNILERFSAQQFPDLHSELNLSSLELGDSALYFCASSVEWPGRISNTEAFFGQGTRLTVV.

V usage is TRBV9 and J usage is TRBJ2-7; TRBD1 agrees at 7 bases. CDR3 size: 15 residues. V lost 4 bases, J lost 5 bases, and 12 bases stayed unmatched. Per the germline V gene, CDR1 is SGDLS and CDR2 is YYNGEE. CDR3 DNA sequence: TGTGCCAGCAGCCTAAATATACAGGGGCGGGACGAGCAGTACTTC. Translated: CASSLNIQGRDEQYF.

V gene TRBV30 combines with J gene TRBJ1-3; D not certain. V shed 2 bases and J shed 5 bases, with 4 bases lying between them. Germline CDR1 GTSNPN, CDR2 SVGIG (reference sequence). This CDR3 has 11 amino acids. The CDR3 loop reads CAWSTRNTIYF. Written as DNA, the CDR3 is TGTGCCTGGAGTACTAGAAACACCATATATTTT.

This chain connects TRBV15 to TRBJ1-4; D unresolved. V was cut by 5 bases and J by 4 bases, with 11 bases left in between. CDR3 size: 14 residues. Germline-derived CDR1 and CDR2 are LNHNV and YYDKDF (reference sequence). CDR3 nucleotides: TGTGCCACCAGCGTAAGGACCCTTAATGAAAAACTGTTTTTT. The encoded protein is CATSVRTLNEKLFF.